The rows below give T cell receptor beta chains drawn from one sample of a study of CD8+CD57+ T cells in acquired aplastic anemia. MiXCR was run by TCRdb on the reads, yielding one entry per CDR3 protein. Of 450,000 to 600,000 distinct CDR3 sequences listed, 25% to 40% are singletons. Source material: sorted CD4+, CD8+, or CD8+CD57+ T cells (not recorded which) from PBMCs. The receptors derive from a human donor with aplastic anemia. The CDR3 runs from the conserved cysteine through the conserved F or W. A D gene is named only where the DNA matches it firmly. Size is omitted from some rows. Given values are once, few, many or a class for expanded clones.

TRBV20-1	TRBD1	-	TRBJ2-7	CSAGQGRYEQYF	TGCAGTGCTGGACAGGGAAGGTACGAGCAGTACTTC
TRBV20-1	TRBD1	many	TRBJ2-7	CSASGQGTLEQYF	TGCAGTGCCTCGGGACAGGGCACCTTGGAGCAGTACTTC
TRBV9	-	many	TRBJ1-1	CASSVATGANTEAFF	TGTGCCAGCAGCGTAGCTACTGGGGCTAACACTGAAGCTTTCTTT
TRBV15	-	-	TRBJ1-2	CATSTTLRNYGYTF	TGTGCCACCAGCACAACTCTGAGGAACTATGGCTACACCTTC
TRBV11-2	TRBD1	-	TRBJ2-2	CASSLGDRGGAGELFF	TGTGCCAGCAGCTTAGGGGACAGGGGTGGCGCCGGGGAGCTGTTTTTT
TRBV6-5	-	few	TRBJ2-5	CASSYSGARETQYF	TGTGCCAGCAGTTACTCGGGGGCTCGGGAGACCCAGTACTTC
TRBV25-1	-	once	TRBJ2-7	CAQHPGGATYEQYF	TGTGCTCAGCATCCCGGAGGGGCGACCTACGAGCAGTACTTC
TRBV18	-	-	TRBJ2-7	CASSPPTSSYEQYF	TGTGCCAGCTCACCACCGACAAGCTCCTACGAGCAGTACTTC
TRBV2	TRBD2	few	TRBJ2-7	CASSVVAGDAGEQYF	TGTGCCAGCAGTGTGGTAGCGGGAGATGCCGGGGAGCAGTACTTC
TRBV5-1	-	-	TRBJ1-4	CASSQDSEKLFF	TGCGCCAGCAGCCAAGACAGTGAAAAACTGTTTTTT
TRBV15	-	-	TRBJ1-2	CATSPGMGARGYGYTF	TGTGCCACCAGTCCTGGGATGGGGGCGCGAGGCTATGGCTACACCTTC
TRBV20-1	TRBD2	-	TRBJ2-3	CSAPGLAGDTQYF	TGCAGTGCCCCGGGACTAGCGGGGGACACGCAGTATTTT
TRBV6-5	-	-	TRBJ1-1	CASGSTQLQAFF	TGTGCCAGCGGTTCAACACAGCTTCAAGCTTTCTTT
TRBV15	-	-	TRBJ1-5	CATSRVAQPQHF	TGTGCCACCAGCAGAGTTGCTCAGCCCCAGCATTTT
TRBV29-1	TRBD1	once	TRBJ2-5	CSFRRDREVQETQYF	TGCAGTTTCCGCCGGGACAGGGAGGTCCAAGAGACCCAGTACTTC
TRBV18	-	-	TRBJ1-2	CASSPNVQGGHF	TGTGCCAGCTCCCCAAACGTGCAGGGAGGCCACTTC
TRBV25-1	-	-	TRBJ2-1	CASSGRDPRIYNEQFF	TGTGCCAGCAGTGGCCGGGACCCTAGGATTTACAATGAGCAGTTCTTC
TRBV7-2	TRBD1	few	TRBJ1-1	CASSLDRTGEAFF	TGTGCCAGCAGCTTAGATCGGACAGGGGAAGCTTTCTTT
TRBV7-8	-	-	TRBJ2-3	CASSLFLDSTDTQYF	TGTGCCAGCAGCTTATTTCTGGACAGCACAGATACGCAGTATTTT
TRBV12-3/TRBV12-4	-	few	TRBJ1-6	CASSFRSGDNSPLHF	TGTGCCAGCAGTTTTCGGTCGGGGGATAATTCACCCCTCCACTTT
TRBV19	-	many	TRBJ1-5	CASSGFSNQPQHF	TGTGCCAGTAGTGGGTTTAGCAATCAGCCCCAGCATTTT
TRBV15	-	once	TRBJ2-7	CATSRDFPLQGSYEQYF	TGTGCCACCAGCAGAGATTTCCCCCTACAGGGTTCCTACGAGCAGTACTTC
TRBV20-1	-	many	TRBJ2-3	CSARVPGASTDTQYF	TGCAGTGCTAGAGTCCCTGGCGCTAGCACAGATACGCAGTATTTT
TRBV28	-	few	TRBJ1-2	CASSLRTSGYTF	TGTGCCAGCAGTCTCCGGACGAGTGGCTACACCTTC
TRBV20-1	-	-	TRBJ2-1	CSARDRGQVSYNEQFF	TGCAGTGCTAGAGATCGGGGGCAGGTCTCCTACAATGAGCAGTTCTTC
TRBV5-1	-	few	TRBJ1-2	CASSLFGDQSVNYGYTF	TGCGCCAGCAGCTTGTTTGGGGACCAGAGTGTAAACTATGGCTACACCTTC
TRBV12-3/TRBV12-4	-	-	TRBJ1-1	CASSSALGAGWTEAFF	TGTGCCAGCAGTTCTGCCCTCGGAGCCGGGTGGACTGAAGCTTTCTTT
TRBV12-3/TRBV12-4	-	-	TRBJ1-1	CASSNGVTEAFF	TGTGCCAGCAGTAACGGCGTTACTGAAGCTTTCTTT
TRBV24-1	TRBD2	many	TRBJ2-1	CATSALAGVSEQFF	TGTGCCACCAGTGCTCTAGCGGGAGTTAGTGAGCAGTTCTTC
TRBV20-1	-	-	TRBJ1-1	CSAIDRRNTEAFF	TGCAGTGCTATAGACCGGCGGAACACTGAAGCTTTCTTT
TRBV20-1	-	many	TRBJ1-5	CSARPRGNSNQPQHF	TGCAGTGCTAGACCACGGGGGAATAGCAATCAGCCCCAGCATTTT
TRBV10-3	-	-	TRBJ2-1	CATAVYSEQFF	TGTGCCACAGCGGTCTACAGTGAGCAGTTCTTC
TRBV4-2	-	-	TRBJ1-5	CASSYSPSNQPQHF	TGTGCCAGCAGTTACTCGCCTAGCAATCAGCCCCAGCATTTT
TRBV25-1	TRBD1	-	TRBJ2-7	CASNAFSGTGGEQYF	TGTGCCAGCAATGCATTTTCCGGGACAGGAGGCGAGCAGTACTTC
TRBV19	TRBD1	many	TRBJ1-5	CASIPGTGVDQPQHF	TGTGCCAGTATCCCCGGGACAGGGGTAGATCAGCCCCAGCATTTT
TRBV2	TRBD2	-	TRBJ2-1	CASSGSGGFNEQFF	TGTGCCAGCAGCGGTAGCGGGGGTTTTAATGAGCAGTTCTTC
TRBV20-1	TRBD2	many	TRBJ2-1	CSAQGLVKGNEQFF	TGCAGTGCGCAGGGACTAGTTAAGGGCAATGAGCAGTTCTTC
TRBV7-3	-	many	TRBJ2-3	CASSLGGIADTQYF	TGTGCCAGCAGCTTAGGCGGGATAGCAGATACGCAGTATTTT
TRBV11-2	TRBD2	-	TRBJ2-1	CASSLGWAGEVYNEQFF	TGTGCCAGCAGCTTAGGGTGGGCGGGGGAGGTGTACAATGAGCAGTTCTTC
TRBV20-1	TRBD2	many	TRBJ2-7	CSARNSGRRGEQYF	TGCAGTGCTAGGAATAGCGGGAGACGAGGAGAGCAGTACTTC
TRBV20-1	-	many	TRBJ1-2	CSARDLGEIEYGYTF	TGCAGTGCTAGAGATTTGGGGGAAATAGAGTATGGCTACACCTTC